Listed below are T cell receptor beta chains from one sample, sequenced in a study of cytomegalovirus exposure and HLA in healthy donors. Sequencing was performed with immunoSEQ multiplex PCR; in TCRdb, only in-frame clones are kept and a portion is missing. The table shows approximately 120,000 clones, with 81% occurring only once. Input material: PBMCs. These receptors all come from a man aged 18-30 years in good health and CMV-seropositive. Both conserved end residues are part of each CDR3. The order of the fields is D gene, clone size, V gene, J gene, CDR3 DNA, CDR3 protein. D genes are given only for firm matches. Part of the rows lack a size; the others show once, few, many or a class for expanded clones.

d_gene: TRBD2
abundance: -
v_gene: TRBV5-8
j_gene: TRBJ2-7
CDR3nt: TGTGCCAGCAGCTTGGACCGGGGGGACTCCTACGAGCAGTACTTC
CDR3aa: CASSLDRGDSYEQYF

d_gene: TRBD1
abundance: -
v_gene: TRBV10-3
j_gene: TRBJ2-5
CDR3nt: TGTGCCACAACCGGGACAGAAGAGACCCAGTACTTC
CDR3aa: CATTGTEETQYF

d_gene: TRBD2
abundance: -
v_gene: TRBV7-8
j_gene: TRBJ2-4
CDR3nt: TGTGCCAGCAGCTCGGGACAGGGAAGACTAGCGGGAGGATCCATTCAGTACTTC
CDR3aa: CASSSGQGRLAGGSIQYF

d_gene: TRBD1
abundance: -
v_gene: TRBV6-1
j_gene: TRBJ2-7
CDR3nt: TGTGCCAGCACCGGCCCGGGGACAGGGGGCTACGAGCAGTACTTC
CDR3aa: CASTGPGTGGYEQYF

d_gene: -
abundance: -
v_gene: TRBV10-3
j_gene: TRBJ2-7
CDR3nt: TGTGCCATCAGACAGGGCTCTAACTCCTACGAGCAGTACTTC
CDR3aa: CAIRQGSNSYEQYF

d_gene: TRBD1
abundance: few
v_gene: TRBV19
j_gene: TRBJ2-2
CDR3nt: TGTGCCAGTAGTCCCCAGGGGGAGTCCGGGGAGCTGTTTTTT
CDR3aa: CASSPQGESGELFF

d_gene: -
abundance: -
v_gene: TRBV11-2
j_gene: TRBJ2-7
CDR3nt: TGTGCCAGCGGCCCCATGCACGAGCAGTACTTC
CDR3aa: CASGPMHEQYF

d_gene: -
abundance: -
v_gene: TRBV4-3
j_gene: TRBJ2-6
CDR3nt: TGCGCCAGCAGCGAGCGGGCTTCAGGGGCCAACGTCCTGACTTTC
CDR3aa: CASSERASGANVLTF

d_gene: -
abundance: -
v_gene: TRBV7-9
j_gene: TRBJ1-3
CDR3nt: TGTGCCAGCAGCTTACAGGGGACCACTGGAAACACCATATATTTT
CDR3aa: CASSLQGTTGNTIYF

d_gene: -
abundance: -
v_gene: TRBV5-4
j_gene: TRBJ1-2
CDR3nt: TGTGCCAGCAGCTTGGCAGGGGTCTATGGCTACACCTTC
CDR3aa: CASSLAGVYGYTF

d_gene: TRBD1
abundance: -
v_gene: TRBV7-9
j_gene: TRBJ1-1
CDR3nt: TGTTCCAGCAGCTTACGAAGACAGGGTGCAAACACTGAAGCTTTCTTT
CDR3aa: CSSSLRRQGANTEAFF

d_gene: -
abundance: -
v_gene: TRBV2
j_gene: TRBJ1-2
CDR3nt: TGTGCCAGCAGGGGGAGTTACTATGGCTACACCTTC
CDR3aa: CASRGSYYGYTF

d_gene: TRBD1
abundance: -
v_gene: TRBV27
j_gene: TRBJ2-7
CDR3nt: TGTGCCAGCAGTGCCGGGACAGGGGGGGCCTACGAGCAGTACTTC
CDR3aa: CASSAGTGGAYEQYF

d_gene: TRBD1
abundance: -
v_gene: TRBV6-1
j_gene: TRBJ1-4
CDR3nt: TGTGCCAGCACCCTAAGGGGGCTAGGTGAAAAACTGTTTTTT
CDR3aa: CASTLRGLGEKLFF

d_gene: -
abundance: -
v_gene: TRBV2
j_gene: TRBJ2-7
CDR3nt: TGTGCCAGCACCCAGGAGACAGGCTACGAGCAGTACTTC
CDR3aa: CASTQETGYEQYF

d_gene: -
abundance: -
v_gene: TRBV6-5
j_gene: TRBJ1-5
CDR3nt: TGTGCCAGCAGTTACGCAGGGGATCAGCCCCAGCATTTT
CDR3aa: CASSYAGDQPQHF

d_gene: -
abundance: -
v_gene: TRBV6-5
j_gene: TRBJ1-4
CDR3nt: TGTGCCAGCAGTTATCGCGGGACCGATAATGAAAAACTGTTTTTT
CDR3aa: CASSYRGTDNEKLFF

d_gene: TRBD1
abundance: few
v_gene: TRBV4-1
j_gene: TRBJ2-7
CDR3nt: TGCGCCAGCAGCCAAGCCAGGGGGTCCTACGAGCAGTACTTC
CDR3aa: CASSQARGSYEQYF

d_gene: -
abundance: -
v_gene: TRBV5-8
j_gene: TRBJ1-5
CDR3nt: TGTGCCAGCAGCTTGGGGGGCCTAAATAGCAATCAGCCCCAGCATTTT
CDR3aa: CASSLGGLNSNQPQHF

d_gene: -
abundance: -
v_gene: TRBV29-1
j_gene: TRBJ2-3
CDR3nt: TGCAGCGTTAAGGTGGCAGGGTCGACAGATACGCAGTATTTT
CDR3aa: CSVKVAGSTDTQYF

d_gene: -
abundance: -
v_gene: TRBV13
j_gene: TRBJ2-5
CDR3nt: TGTGCCAGCAGCTTTTCCAAAGAGACCCAGTACTTC
CDR3aa: CASSFSKETQYF

d_gene: TRBD2
abundance: -
v_gene: TRBV7-9
j_gene: TRBJ2-1
CDR3nt: TGTGCCAGCAGCTTGGCACCCGATAGCGGGAGCTCCTACAATGAGCAGTTCTTC
CDR3aa: CASSLAPDSGSSYNEQFF

d_gene: -
abundance: -
v_gene: TRBV5-1
j_gene: TRBJ1-5
CDR3nt: TGCGCCAGCAGCTTGGAAGGGGCTGGCAATCAGCCCCAGCATTTT
CDR3aa: CASSLEGAGNQPQHF

d_gene: TRBD2
abundance: -
v_gene: TRBV5-1
j_gene: TRBJ2-5
CDR3nt: TGCGCCAGCAGCTCCGGGACTAGCGGGGCAACCGGGACCCAGTACTTC
CDR3aa: CASSSGTSGATGTQYF

d_gene: TRBD1
abundance: -
v_gene: TRBV14
j_gene: TRBJ1-2
CDR3nt: TGTGCCAGCAGCCAAGGTCCGACAGGGTGGAACTATGGCTACACCTTC
CDR3aa: CASSQGPTGWNYGYTF

d_gene: TRBD1
abundance: -
v_gene: TRBV4-3
j_gene: TRBJ1-2
CDR3nt: TGCGCCAGCAGCCAAGCACAGGGGGCTTCGTCTAACTATGGCTACACCTTC
CDR3aa: CASSQAQGASSNYGYTF

d_gene: -
abundance: few
v_gene: TRBV6-5
j_gene: TRBJ1-1
CDR3nt: TGTGCCAGCAGTTATGCTCGGGACACTGAAGCTTTCTTT
CDR3aa: CASSYARDTEAFF

d_gene: TRBD2
abundance: -
v_gene: TRBV5-5
j_gene: TRBJ2-3
CDR3nt: TGTGCCAGCAGCTTTGGTCTAGCGGGACTCACAGATACGCAGTATTTT
CDR3aa: CASSFGLAGLTDTQYF

d_gene: -
abundance: few
v_gene: TRBV18
j_gene: TRBJ1-2
CDR3nt: TGTGCCAGCTCACCAACGGGGAGGCCCGTCGGCTACACCTTC
CDR3aa: CASSPTGRPVGYTF

d_gene: TRBD1
abundance: once
v_gene: TRBV19
j_gene: TRBJ1-5
CDR3nt: TGTGCCAGCAATCCCGGGACAGGGAATCAGCCCCAGCATTTT
CDR3aa: CASNPGTGNQPQHF

d_gene: -
abundance: -
v_gene: TRBV19
j_gene: TRBJ2-7
CDR3nt: TGTGCCAGTAGTATAGGAGGGATGAGCTCCTACGAGCAGTACTTC
CDR3aa: CASSIGGMSSYEQYF

d_gene: TRBD1
abundance: once
v_gene: TRBV6-1
j_gene: TRBJ2-7
CDR3nt: TGTGCCAGCAGTGAACCTTTGAGACAGGGATACTACGAGCAGTACTTC
CDR3aa: CASSEPLRQGYYEQYF

d_gene: TRBD2
abundance: once
v_gene: TRBV7-6
j_gene: TRBJ2-1
CDR3nt: TGTGCCAGCAGCTTATTTCCGACTAGCGGGGGGGAATACAATGAGCAGTTCTTC
CDR3aa: CASSLFPTSGGEYNEQFF

d_gene: TRBD1
abundance: -
v_gene: TRBV6-5
j_gene: TRBJ2-7
CDR3nt: TGTGCCAGCAGAGTGGGACAGGGGATCGAGCAGTACTTC
CDR3aa: CASRVGQGIEQYF

d_gene: -
abundance: -
v_gene: TRBV7-9
j_gene: TRBJ2-3
CDR3nt: TGTGCCAGCAGTCTAACTAGTAGCACAGATACGCAGTATTTT
CDR3aa: CASSLTSSTDTQYF

d_gene: -
abundance: -
v_gene: TRBV6-4
j_gene: TRBJ1-2
CDR3nt: TGTGCCAGCAGGGGGGCTCTTTTAGGCCTTCTAGGAGGCTACACCTTC
CDR3aa: CASRGALLGLLGGYTF

d_gene: TRBD1
abundance: -
v_gene: TRBV4-3
j_gene: TRBJ2-7
CDR3nt: TGCGCCAGCAGCCAGCAATACAGGGGCTACGAGCAGTACTTC
CDR3aa: CASSQQYRGYEQYF

d_gene: TRBD1
abundance: -
v_gene: TRBV27
j_gene: TRBJ1-5
CDR3nt: TGTGCCAGTCAATACAGGGGGACCCAATATAGCAATCAGCCCCAGCATTTT
CDR3aa: CASQYRGTQYSNQPQHF

d_gene: -
abundance: -
v_gene: TRBV5-1
j_gene: TRBJ1-3
CDR3nt: TGCGCCAGCAGCTTCGGCAGGGGAAACACCATATATTTT
CDR3aa: CASSFGRGNTIYF

d_gene: TRBD1
abundance: -
v_gene: TRBV5-4
j_gene: TRBJ1-6
CDR3nt: TGTGCCAGCAGCACGCCGACAGGGGGCACTTCACCCCTCCACTTT
CDR3aa: CASSTPTGGTSPLHF

d_gene: -
abundance: once
v_gene: TRBV15
j_gene: TRBJ2-1
CDR3nt: TGTGCCACCAGCAGAGGGGTCTCCAGGGCGTTCTTC
CDR3aa: CATSRGVSRAFF

d_gene: TRBD1
abundance: -
v_gene: TRBV9
j_gene: TRBJ2-1
CDR3nt: TGTGCCAGCAGCGGAACCGGGACAGCTTACAATGAGCAGTTCTTC
CDR3aa: CASSGTGTAYNEQFF

d_gene: TRBD1
abundance: -
v_gene: TRBV4-2
j_gene: TRBJ2-7
CDR3nt: TGTGCCAGCAGCCAAGGACCAGGGGGAAGTATCTACGAGCAGTACTTC
CDR3aa: CASSQGPGGSIYEQYF

d_gene: -
abundance: -
v_gene: TRBV7-2
j_gene: TRBJ2-5
CDR3nt: TGTGCCAGCAGCCTGAATCGGGACCAAGAGACCCAGTACTTC
CDR3aa: CASSLNRDQETQYF

d_gene: -
abundance: -
v_gene: TRBV7-2
j_gene: TRBJ1-1
CDR3nt: TGTGCCAGCAGCTTAGATCAGGCGGGGGTCACTGAAGCTTTCTTT
CDR3aa: CASSLDQAGVTEAFF

d_gene: TRBD1
abundance: -
v_gene: TRBV27
j_gene: TRBJ2-7
CDR3nt: TGTGCCAGCAGTTTTGTTGGTTTCGAGGGGGCGGCCCGCCACGAGCAGTACTTC
CDR3aa: CASSFVGFEGAARHEQYF

d_gene: -
abundance: -
v_gene: TRBV4-2
j_gene: TRBJ1-1
CDR3nt: TGTGCCAGCAGCCAAGAAGAGATGCGCTGGACTGAAGCTTTCTTT
CDR3aa: CASSQEEMRWTEAFF

d_gene: -
abundance: -
v_gene: TRBV10-3
j_gene: TRBJ1-4
CDR3nt: TGTGCCATCAGTGAGTCGCTAGGGGGAAATGAAAAACTGTTTTTT
CDR3aa: CAISESLGGNEKLFF

d_gene: TRBD1
abundance: -
v_gene: TRBV6-5
j_gene: TRBJ2-3
CDR3nt: TGTGCCAGCCGGGACAGGGGGCCGAATACGCAGTATTTT
CDR3aa: CASRDRGPNTQYF

d_gene: -
abundance: -
v_gene: TRBV4-1
j_gene: TRBJ1-4
CDR3nt: TGCGCCAGCAGCCAAGTATTTGAAAAACTGTTTTTT
CDR3aa: CASSQVFEKLFF

d_gene: -
abundance: few
v_gene: TRBV7-2
j_gene: TRBJ2-7
CDR3nt: TGTGCCAGCAGCTTAGCGGCGGCCGGTTACGAGCAGTACTTC
CDR3aa: CASSLAAAGYEQYF

d_gene: TRBD1
abundance: -
v_gene: TRBV4-1
j_gene: TRBJ2-7
CDR3nt: TGCGCCAGCAGCCAAGATACGACCGGGACAGGGGATGACTACGAGCAGTACTTC
CDR3aa: CASSQDTTGTGDDYEQYF

d_gene: TRBD1
abundance: -
v_gene: TRBV4-1
j_gene: TRBJ2-3
CDR3nt: TGCGCCAGCAGCCAAGCCGGGACAGGGCGCACAGATACGCAGTATTTT
CDR3aa: CASSQAGTGRTDTQYF

d_gene: -
abundance: -
v_gene: TRBV5-1
j_gene: TRBJ1-2
CDR3nt: TGCGCCAGCAGCTTGGAGGGAAGTAGCGGCTATGGCTACACCTTC
CDR3aa: CASSLEGSSGYGYTF

d_gene: TRBD1
abundance: once
v_gene: TRBV19
j_gene: TRBJ2-7
CDR3nt: TGTGCCAGTAGTATGCCGAGATCGGACAGGGAAAACTACGAGCAGTACTTC
CDR3aa: CASSMPRSDRENYEQYF

d_gene: -
abundance: -
v_gene: TRBV7-8
j_gene: TRBJ2-7
CDR3nt: TGTGCCAGCAGCACCCGACACCTGCGCTCCTACGAGCAGTACTTC
CDR3aa: CASSTRHLRSYEQYF

d_gene: TRBD1
abundance: once
v_gene: TRBV6-5
j_gene: TRBJ2-7
CDR3nt: TGTGCCAGCAGGAATACAGGGGGCCGGCAGTACTTC
CDR3aa: CASRNTGGRQYF

d_gene: -
abundance: -
v_gene: TRBV5-4
j_gene: TRBJ1-5
CDR3nt: TGTGCCAGCAGCATCGGGGAAGGTCAGCCCCAGCATTTT
CDR3aa: CASSIGEGQPQHF